Below are 4 T cell receptor beta chains sequenced from a single sample in a study of tumor-infiltrating lymphocytes in localized non-small cell lung cancer (dated by TCRdb to the early 2020s). The library was obtained by the immunoSEQ multiplex PCR assay. In its TCRdb copy, this immuneACCESS table keeps in-frame sequences only and misses some clones. Where compared with another copy, unresolved V genes explain less than half of these, and the others have no known cause. Across this sample there are about 13,000 clones, with roughly 80% seen only once. Approximately 14% of the sample is taken by the ten largest. Sequenced sample: uninvolved lung tissue not adjacent to the tumor. The origin of the receptors is a human donor with non-small cell lung cancer.

This clone appeared once. The chain couples TRBV19 to TRBJ1-6; TRBD1 might be the D (5 bases). Per germline, CDR1 LNHDA and CDR2 SQIVND (reference sequence). Between the trimmed V and J ends, which lost 6 bases and 7 bases, there was a span of 13 bases. The CDR3 is 14 residues long. The CDR3: CASSGGEANSPLHF. In nucleotides, the CDR3 is TGTGCCAGTAGCGGGGGGGAGGCGAATTCACCCCTCCACTTT.

This clone has only a few counts. The V gene is TRBV4-3, the J gene TRBJ2-3; 9 positions agree with TRBD1. CDR3 size: 15 residues. J lost 9 bases, V lost 3 bases, and 10 bases had no gene match. CDR1 and CDR2 (germline): LGHNA, YSLEER. In nucleotides, the CDR3 is TGCGCCAGCAGCCAGGCCTCCACAGGGGGCGGGACGCAGTATTTT. It encodes CASSQASTGGGTQYF.

V usage is TRBV6-5 and J usage is TRBJ1-2; D gene unclear. CDR3 length equals 15 residues. Germline V gene data show CDR1 as MNHEY and CDR2 as SVGAGI. Trimming removed 5 bases from V and 2 bases from J, with 15 bases in between. The CDR3: CASSLQLRGNYGYTF. DNA for the CDR3: TGTGCCAGCAGTCTACAACTCCGGGGAAACTATGGCTACACCTTC.

DNA of the CDR3: TGCGCCAGCAGCTTGGAGAGTCAGGGGACCACTGGCTACACCTTC. Translating it yields CASSLESQGTTGYTF. The chain joins TRBV5-1 to TRBJ1-2; possible D gene TRBD1, 6 bases. There are 15 residues in the CDR3. V was pared by 0 bases and J by 7 bases, with 16 bases between. CDR1 is SGHRS and CDR2 is YFSETQ in the germline V gene.